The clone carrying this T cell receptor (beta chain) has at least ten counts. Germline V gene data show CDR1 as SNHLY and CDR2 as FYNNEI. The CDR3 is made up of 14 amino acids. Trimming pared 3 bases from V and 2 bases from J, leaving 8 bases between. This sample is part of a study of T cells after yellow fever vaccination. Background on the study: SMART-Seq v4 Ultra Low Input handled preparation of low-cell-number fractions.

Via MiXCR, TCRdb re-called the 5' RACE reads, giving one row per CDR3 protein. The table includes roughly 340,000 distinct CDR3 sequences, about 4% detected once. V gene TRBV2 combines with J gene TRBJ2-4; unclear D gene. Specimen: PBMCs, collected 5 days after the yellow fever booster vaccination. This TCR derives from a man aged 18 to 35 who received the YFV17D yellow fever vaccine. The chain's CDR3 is CASSDGSTKNIQYF. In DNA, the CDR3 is TGTGCCAGCAGTGACGGGTCAACCAAAAACATTCAGTACTTC.